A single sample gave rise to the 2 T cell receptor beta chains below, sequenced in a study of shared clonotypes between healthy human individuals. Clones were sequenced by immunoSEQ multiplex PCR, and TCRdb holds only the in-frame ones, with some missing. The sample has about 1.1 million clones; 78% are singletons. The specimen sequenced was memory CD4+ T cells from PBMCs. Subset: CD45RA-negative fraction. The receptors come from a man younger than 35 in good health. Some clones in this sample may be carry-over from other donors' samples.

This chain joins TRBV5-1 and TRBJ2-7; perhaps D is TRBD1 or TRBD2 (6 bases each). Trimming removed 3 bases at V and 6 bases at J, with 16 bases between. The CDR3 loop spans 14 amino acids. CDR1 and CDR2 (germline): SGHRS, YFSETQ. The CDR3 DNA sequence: TGCGCCAGCAGCTCGGGAGACAGGTCGGGCGAGCAGTACTTC. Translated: CASSSGDRSGEQYF.

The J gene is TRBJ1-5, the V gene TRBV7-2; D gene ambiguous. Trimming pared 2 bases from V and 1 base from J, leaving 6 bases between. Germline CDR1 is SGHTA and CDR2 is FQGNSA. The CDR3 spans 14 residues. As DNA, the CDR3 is TGTGCCAGCAGCTTATTTAACAGCAATCAGCCCCAGCATTTT. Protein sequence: CASSLFNSNQPQHF.